A single sample is the source of the 24 T cell receptor beta chains below, sequenced in a study of shared clonotypes between healthy human individuals. The method was immunoSEQ multiplex PCR; TCRdb's version includes in-frame clones alone and lacks a portion of them. The sample includes around 2.1 million clones, 90% to 95% of them seen just once. CD45RO-negative, CCR7-positively selected cells formed the naive CD8 fraction, excluding terminally differentiated effector memory CD45RA+ cells. The sample comprised naive CD8+ T cells from PBMCs. The receptors derive from a man in his late teens or twenties in good health. Some clones in this sample may be carry-over from other donors' samples.

The chain carries TRBV10-1 and TRBJ2-1; D gene uncertain. The CDR3 runs 17 residues. The V gene's germline CDR1 is WNHNN and CDR2 SYGVQD (reference sequence). V was shortened by 3 bases and J by 6 bases, with 21 bases between the two germline ends. CDR3: CASSDRPRTQWINEQFF. The CDR3 DNA is TGCGCCAGCAGTGACCGGCCCCGGACCCAATGGATCAATGAGCAGTTCTTC.

This clone was observed once. The V call is TRBV27, the J call TRBJ1-5; 9 bases are a match to TRBD1. Germline assignment: CDR1 MNHEY and CDR2 SMNVEV (reference sequence). The CDR3 is made up of 19 amino acids. J gave up 0 bases and V 6 bases, and 15 bases lay outside the gene matches. CDR3 loop: CASRAYRTGALDSNQPQHF. CDR3 DNA: TGTGCCAGCAGAGCTTACCGGACAGGGGCCCTGGATAGCAATCAGCCCCAGCATTTT.

J is TRBJ1-6 and V is TRBV27; no clear D. The germline V gene encodes CDR1 MNHEY and CDR2 SMNVEV (reference sequence). V lost 3 bases and J 11 bases, leaving 11 bases between the germline ends. The length of the CDR3 is 13 residues. As DNA, the CDR3 is TGTGCCAGCAGTTTTTTCCCAACCGCACCCCTCCACTTT. Its protein product is CASSFFPTAPLHF.

Only one count was recorded for this clone. J is TRBJ2-7 and V is TRBV5-1; 7 bases fit TRBD1. The V segment lost 4 bases and the J segment 3 bases; nucleotides outside the gene matches: 4. The germline V gene encodes CDR1 SGHRS and CDR2 YFSETQ. The CDR3 is made up of 13 amino acids. As DNA, the CDR3 is TGCGCCAGCAGCCTGACAGGGTTCTACGAGCAGTACTTC. Translated, it gives CASSLTGFYEQYF.

The chain employs TRBV25-1 and TRBJ2-2; tentative D call: TRBD2 (5 bases). CDR3 length: 14 amino acids. Per germline, CDR1 MGHDK and CDR2 SYGVNS. Trimming left V 1 base short and J 4 bases short, with 7 bases between. CDR3 region: CASSELEGTGELFF. The CDR3 region has the DNA TGTGCCAGCAGTGAATTAGAGGGCACCGGGGAGCTGTTTTTT.

The rearrangement links TRBV10-1 to TRBJ2-2; TRBD2 matches at 8 bases. The CDR3 runs 15 residues. V lost 9 bases and J lost 6; bases outside the gene matches: 12. Germline CDR1 reads WNHNN; CDR2 reads SYGVQD (reference sequence). Here the CDR3 reads CARGSGENQPGELFF. The CDR3 nucleotides read TGCGCCAGGGGTAGCGGGGAGAACCAACCCGGGGAGCTGTTTTTT.

The chain carries TRBV7-9 and TRBJ2-3; TRBD2 matches at 7 bases. This CDR3 contains 16 residues. In germline, CDR1 is SEHNR, CDR2 FQNEAQ (reference sequence). Unmatched junction bases numbered 11, after V lost 8 bases and J lost 0 bases. This chain's CDR3 is CASAGVSSGSTDTQYF. For the CDR3, the DNA is TGTGCCAGCGCCGGGGTTTCTAGCGGTAGCACAGATACGCAGTATTTT. Full variable domain (remainder filled in from reference TRBV7-9 and TRBJ2-3): DTGVSQNPRHKITKRGQNVTFRCDPISEHNRLYWYRQTLGQGPEFLTYFQNEAQLEKSRLLSDRFSAERPKGSFSTLEIQRTEQGDSAMYLCASAGVSSGSTDTQYFGPGTRLTVL.

The chain combines TRBV13 with TRBJ2-7, with TRBD2 identical over 14 bases. CDR3 size: 17 residues. CDR1 and CDR2 from the germline V gene are PRHDT and FYEKMQ (reference sequence). V was clipped by 4 bases and J by 3 bases; unmatched bases: 8. The CDR3 spells CASSSPGTSGRGYEQYF. DNA of the CDR3: TGTGCCAGCAGCTCCCCCGGGACTAGCGGGAGAGGCTACGAGCAGTACTTC.

The chain employs TRBV4-3 and TRBJ2-2; 11 bases map to TRBD2. Germline V gives CDR1 LGHNA, CDR2 YSLEER. The V gene end was trimmed by 1 base and the J gene end by 0 bases; junction bases not matched to a gene: 4. The CDR3 spans 18 residues. The CDR3 loop is CASSQVLAGVPNTGELFF. The CDR3 nucleotides are TGCGCCAGCAGCCAAGTACTAGCGGGAGTCCCGAACACCGGGGAGCTGTTTTTT.

The rearrangement uses TRBV28 and TRBJ2-7; perhaps TRBD2 as D (6 bases). The V end was cut by 2 bases, the J end by 2 bases, with 13 bases between. This CDR3 is built from 15 residues. Germline V gene sequence: CDR1 MDHEN, CDR2 SYDVKM. CDR3 residues: CASSLPGRGTYEQYF. The CDR3 nucleotides read TGTGCCAGCAGTTTACCAGGTCGCGGGACCTACGAGCAGTACTTC.

This chain links TRBV27 with TRBJ1-2, with D perhaps matching TRBD1 (5 bases). Trimming left V 8 bases short and J 4 bases short, with 14 bases between. This CDR3 contains 13 residues. Looked up from germline, CDR1 is MNHEY and CDR2 is SMNVEV (reference sequence). The CDR3, as DNA: TGTGCCAGCGGGGCGGGGGGGGGCTATGGCTACACCTTC. This encodes CASGAGGGYGYTF.

In this sample, this clone turned up a few times. The chain couples TRBV5-4 to TRBJ2-7, with D hard to call. CDR3 length: 11 residues. The germline V gene encodes CDR1 SGHNT and CDR2 YYREEE (reference sequence). The ends were cut back, 3 bases at V and 7 bases at J, with 8 bases in the middle. The CDR3 nucleotides are TGTGCCAGCAGCTACCAAAAGGAGCAGTACTTC. It yields the protein CASSYQKEQYF.

This clone is a singleton in its sample. V is TRBV29-1 and J is TRBJ2-7, with 7 bases aligning to TRBD1. Trimming removed 6 bases from V and 4 bases from J; junction bases left unmatched: 12. The CDR3 contains 14 residues. The V gene's germline CDR1 is SQVTM and CDR2 ANQGSEA. CDR3 in DNA: TGCAGCGTAAACTCCGACAGGGTGGCATACGAGCAGTACTTC. This gives the protein CSVNSDRVAYEQYF.

J is TRBJ1-3 and V is TRBV4-2; D not resolved. Germline CDR1 is LGHNA and CDR2 is YNFKEQ. The V gene lost 0 bases and the J gene lost 0 bases, with 6 bases spanning the gap. The CDR3 has 15 residues. The DNA of the CDR3 is TGTGCCAGCAGCCAAGATGAGGGCTCTGGAAACACCATATATTTT. It is translated as CASSQDEGSGNTIYF.

This clone was seen a single time. The V call is TRBV15, the J call TRBJ1-1; maybe TRBD1 (6 bases). CDR3 length equals 14 residues. Between the trimmed V and J ends, which lost 4 bases and 0 bases, there was a span of 9 bases. Germline V gene lookup returns CDR1 LNHNV and CDR2 YYDKDF (reference sequence). CDR3 in DNA: TGTGCCACCAGCAACACAGGGATGAACACTGAAGCTTTCTTT. This gives the protein CATSNTGMNTEAFF.

This clone was counted a few times. Other DNA sequences of this sample code for an identical CDR3. The J gene is TRBJ2-7, the V gene TRBV20-1; D gene ambiguous. This CDR3 spans 10 amino acids. V was shortened by 3 bases and J by 2 bases, with 2 bases between the two germline ends. Per the germline V gene, CDR1 is DFQATT and CDR2 is SNEGSKA (reference sequence). The CDR3 spells CSASPYEQYF. For the CDR3, the DNA is TGCAGTGCTAGCCCCTACGAGCAGTACTTC.

The gene calls are TRBV9 and TRBJ2-7, with unresolved D. The CDR3 runs to 14 residues. Germline V gene data show CDR1 as SGDLS and CDR2 as YYNGEE. V lost 4 bases to trimming and J lost 5 bases, with 16 bases between them. DNA of the CDR3: TGTGCCAGCAGCCTCGGTCTCGGGCAGGACGAGCAGTACTTC. Its protein is CASSLGLGQDEQYF.

Here the CDR3 DNA reads TGTGCCAGCAGCTTCGACAGTCGAAGGTACAATGAGCAGTTCTTC. Translated: CASSFDSRRYNEQFF. The rearrangement joins TRBV11-2 to TRBJ2-1, with D tentatively TRBD1 (5 bases). This CDR3 is 15 amino acids long. Trimming took off 3 bases at V and 4 bases at J, with 13 bases between the two ends. The V gene's germline CDR1 is SGHAT and CDR2 FQNNGV.

This clone was seen only once. The CDR3 nucleotides read TGTGCCAGCAGCCGGGTGACGCTAAAGGAAAAACTGTTTTTT. Encoded protein: CASSRVTLKEKLFF. The chain uses TRBV11-2 and TRBJ1-4; D is undetermined. V lost 5 bases, J lost 8 bases, and 15 bases lay in between. The CDR3 contains 14 residues. CDR1 is SGHAT, CDR2 FQNNGV, per germline.

This clone was detected once. This rearrangement joins TRBV7-8 to TRBJ1-2, with D perhaps matching TRBD1 (6 bases). V lost 1 base, J lost 4 bases, and 16 bases lay in between. CDR1 and CDR2 from the germline V gene are SGHVS and FQNEAQ. The CDR3 runs to 16 residues. The CDR3 region has the DNA TGTGCCAGCAGCTTAGAATTCGGACAGTGGAGCTATGGCTACACCTTC. Translated: CASSLEFGQWSYGYTF.

About this clone itself: Different DNA sequences within this sample yield the same CDR3. This CDR3 is CASSLGQTYEQYF. CDR3 coding DNA: TGTGCCAGCAGTCTGGGACAGACTTACGAGCAGTACTTC. The chain employs TRBV27 and TRBJ2-7; 7 bases are a match to TRBD1. The CDR3 is 13 amino acids. CDR1 is MNHEY, CDR2 SMNVEV, per germline (reference sequence). V lost 5 bases to trimming and J lost 4 bases; unmatched junction nucleotides: 5.

The rearrangement links TRBV7-8 to TRBJ1-2; no firm D call. The CDR3 is made up of 16 amino acids. V was cut by 1 base and J by 0 bases, with 12 bases left in between. Germline CDR1 and CDR2: SGHVS and FQNEAQ. CDR3 in amino acids: CASSLVESWANYGYTF. In DNA form, the CDR3 reads TGTGCCAGCAGCTTAGTAGAGAGTTGGGCTAACTATGGCTACACCTTC.

This CDR3 is CASSLTREATNYGYTF. The CDR3 nucleotides read TGTGCCAGCAGCCTTACCCGGGAGGCGACCAACTATGGCTACACCTTC. The V and J genes are TRBV9 and TRBJ1-2; D unclear. Germline CDR1 is SGDLS and CDR2 is YYNGEE. V lost 4 bases to trimming and J lost 2 bases, with 18 bases between them. The CDR3 is 16 residues long.

V and J are TRBV11-2 and TRBJ2-7, with D possibly being TRBD1 or TRBD2 (6 bases each). Trimming cost V 4 bases and J 2 bases, with 12 bases left between them. CDR1 and CDR2 from the germline V gene are SGHAT and FQNNGV. The CDR3 is 14 residues long. The CDR3 loop reads CASSSIRGAYEQYF. The CDR3 DNA follows: TGTGCCAGCAGCTCTATTAGGGGGGCCTACGAGCAGTACTTC.